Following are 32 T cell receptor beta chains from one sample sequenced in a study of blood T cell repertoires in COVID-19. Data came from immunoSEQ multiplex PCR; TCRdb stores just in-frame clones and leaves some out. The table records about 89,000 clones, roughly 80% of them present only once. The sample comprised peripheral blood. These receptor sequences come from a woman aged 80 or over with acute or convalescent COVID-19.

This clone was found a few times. The CDR3 DNA reads TGTGCCAGCGGGCAGAACAGTTACACTGAAGCTTTCTTT. This codes for CASGQNSYTEAFF. J is TRBJ1-1 and V is TRBV14; D is uncertain. The CDR3 is 13 amino acids. In germline, CDR1 is SGHDN, CDR2 FVKESK. V lost 8 bases and J 3 bases, leaving 13 bases between the germline ends.

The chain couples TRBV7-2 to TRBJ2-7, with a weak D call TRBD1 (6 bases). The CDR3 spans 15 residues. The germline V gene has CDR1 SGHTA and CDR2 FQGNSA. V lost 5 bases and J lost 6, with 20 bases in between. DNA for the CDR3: TGTGCCAGCAGCCTAAGAGGGACATTAGGCGGCGAGCAGTACTTC. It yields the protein CASSLRGTLGGEQYF.

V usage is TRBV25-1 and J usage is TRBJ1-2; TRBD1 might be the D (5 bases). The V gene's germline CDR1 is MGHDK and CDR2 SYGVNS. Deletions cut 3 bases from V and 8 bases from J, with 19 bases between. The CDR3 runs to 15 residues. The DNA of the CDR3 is TGTGCCAGCAGTGATGGGGCGACATCTCGGGCGGGCTACACCTTC. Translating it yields CASSDGATSRAGYTF.

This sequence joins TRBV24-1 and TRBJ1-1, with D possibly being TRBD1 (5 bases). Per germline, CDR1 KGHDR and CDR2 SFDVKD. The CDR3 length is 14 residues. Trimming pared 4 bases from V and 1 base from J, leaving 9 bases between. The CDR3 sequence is CATSEAGPNTEAFF. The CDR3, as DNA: TGTGCCACCAGTGAAGCAGGGCCGAACACTGAAGCTTTCTTT.

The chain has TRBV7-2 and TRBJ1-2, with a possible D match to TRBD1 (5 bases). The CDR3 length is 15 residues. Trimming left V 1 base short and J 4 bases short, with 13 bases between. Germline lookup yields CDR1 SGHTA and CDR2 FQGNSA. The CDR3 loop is CASSLGEGYIYGYTF. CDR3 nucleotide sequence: TGTGCCAGCAGCTTAGGGGAGGGGTATATCTATGGCTACACCTTC.

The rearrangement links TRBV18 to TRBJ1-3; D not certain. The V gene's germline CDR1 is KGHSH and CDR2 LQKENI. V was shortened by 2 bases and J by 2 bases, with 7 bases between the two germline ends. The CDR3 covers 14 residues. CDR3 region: CASSPSVPGNTIYF. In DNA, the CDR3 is TGTGCCAGCTCACCATCGGTCCCTGGAAACACCATATATTTT.

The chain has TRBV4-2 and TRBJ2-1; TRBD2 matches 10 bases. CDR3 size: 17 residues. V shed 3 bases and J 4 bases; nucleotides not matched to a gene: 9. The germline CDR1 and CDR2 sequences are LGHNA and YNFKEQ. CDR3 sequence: CASSQSITSGAYNEQFF. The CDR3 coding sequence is TGTGCCAGCAGCCAGAGCATCACTAGCGGGGCTTACAATGAGCAGTTCTTC.

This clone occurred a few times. The CDR3 nucleotides are TGTGCCAGCAGCCCCCGACTAGCGGGGCCCCGCACAGATACGCAGTATTTT. Its translation is CASSPRLAGPRTDTQYF. The rearrangement joins TRBV5-4 to TRBJ2-3, with TRBD2 identical over 11 bases. The CDR3 is made up of 17 amino acids. Germline CDR1 is SGHNT and CDR2 is YYREEE (reference sequence). J was trimmed by 1 base and V by 4 bases; bases with no gene match: 8.

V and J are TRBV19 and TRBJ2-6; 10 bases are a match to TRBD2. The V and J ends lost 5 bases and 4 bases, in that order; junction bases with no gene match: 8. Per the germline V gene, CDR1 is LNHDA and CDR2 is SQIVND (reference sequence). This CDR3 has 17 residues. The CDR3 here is CASSLGVAGGGANVLTF. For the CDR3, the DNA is TGTGCCAGTAGTCTCGGTGTAGCGGGGGGCGGGGCCAACGTCCTGACTTTC.

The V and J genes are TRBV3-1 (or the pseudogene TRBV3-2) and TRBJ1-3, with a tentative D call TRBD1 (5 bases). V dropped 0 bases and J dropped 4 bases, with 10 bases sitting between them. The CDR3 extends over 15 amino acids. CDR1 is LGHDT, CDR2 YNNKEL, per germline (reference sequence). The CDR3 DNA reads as TGTGCCAGCAGCCAAGACCAGGGTTTGGGAAACACCATATATTTT. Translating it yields CASSQDQGLGNTIYF.

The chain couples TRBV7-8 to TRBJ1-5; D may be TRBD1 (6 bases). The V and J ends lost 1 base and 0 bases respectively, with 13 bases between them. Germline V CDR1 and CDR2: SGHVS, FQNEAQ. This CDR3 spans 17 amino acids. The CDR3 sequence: CASSLDQGRLSNQPQHF. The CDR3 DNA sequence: TGTGCCAGCAGCTTAGATCAGGGGCGCCTTAGCAATCAGCCCCAGCATTTT. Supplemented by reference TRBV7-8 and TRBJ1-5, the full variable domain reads GAGVSQSPRYKVAKRGQDVALRCDPISGHVSLFWYQQALGQGPEFLTYFQNEAQLDKSGLPSDRFFAERPEGSVSTLKIQRTQQEDSAVYLCASSLDQGRLSNQPQHFGDGTRLSIL.

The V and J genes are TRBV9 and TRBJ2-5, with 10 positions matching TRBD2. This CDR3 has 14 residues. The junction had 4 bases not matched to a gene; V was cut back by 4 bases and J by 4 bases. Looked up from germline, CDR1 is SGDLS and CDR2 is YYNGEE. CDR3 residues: CASSPGLARETQYF. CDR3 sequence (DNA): TGTGCCAGCAGCCCGGGACTAGCGAGAGAGACCCAGTACTTC.

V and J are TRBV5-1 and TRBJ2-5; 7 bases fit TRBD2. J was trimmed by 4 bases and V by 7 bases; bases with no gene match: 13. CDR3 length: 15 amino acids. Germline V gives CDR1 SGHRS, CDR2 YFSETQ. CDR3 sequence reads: CASSATGGMLETQYF. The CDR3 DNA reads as TGCGCCAGCTCTGCCACCGGGGGGATGTTAGAGACCCAGTACTTC.

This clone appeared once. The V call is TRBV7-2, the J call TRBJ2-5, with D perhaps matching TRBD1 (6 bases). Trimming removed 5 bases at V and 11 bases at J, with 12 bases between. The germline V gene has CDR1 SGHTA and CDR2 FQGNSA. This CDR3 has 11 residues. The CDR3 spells CASSIQGMQYF. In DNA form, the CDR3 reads TGTGCCAGCAGCATACAGGGAATGCAGTACTTC. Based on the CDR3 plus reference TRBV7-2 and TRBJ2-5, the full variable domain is GAGVSQSPSNKVTEKGKDVELRCDPISGHTALYWYRQSLGQGLEFLIYFQGNSAPDKSGLPSDRFSAERTGGSVSTLTIQRTQQEDSAVYLCASSIQGMQYFGPGTRLLVL.

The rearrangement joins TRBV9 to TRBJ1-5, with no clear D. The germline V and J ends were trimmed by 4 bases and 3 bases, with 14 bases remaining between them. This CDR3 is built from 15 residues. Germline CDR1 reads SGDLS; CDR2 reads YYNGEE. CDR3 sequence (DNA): TGTGCCAGCAGCCATTCCGGACTTCACAATCAGCCCCAGCATTTT. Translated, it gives CASSHSGLHNQPQHF. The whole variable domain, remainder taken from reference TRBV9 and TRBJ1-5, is DSGVTQTPKHLITATGQRVTLRCSPRSGDLSVYWYQQSLDQGLQFLIQYYNGEERAKGNILERFSAQQFPDLHSELNLSSLELGDSALYFCASSHSGLHNQPQHFGDGTRLSIL.

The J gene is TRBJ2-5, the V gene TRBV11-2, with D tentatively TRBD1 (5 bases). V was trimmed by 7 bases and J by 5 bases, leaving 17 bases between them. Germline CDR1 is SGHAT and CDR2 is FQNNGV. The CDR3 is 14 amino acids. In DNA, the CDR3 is TGTGCCAGCACCCTGCTAGGGGTGAAGGAGACCCAGTACTTC. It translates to CASTLLGVKETQYF.

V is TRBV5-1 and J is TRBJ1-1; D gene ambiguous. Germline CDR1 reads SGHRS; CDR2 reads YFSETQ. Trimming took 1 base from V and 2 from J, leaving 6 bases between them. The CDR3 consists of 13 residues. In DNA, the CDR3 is TGCGCCAGCAGCTTGTCCGTTAACACTGAAGCTTTCTTT. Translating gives CASSLSVNTEAFF. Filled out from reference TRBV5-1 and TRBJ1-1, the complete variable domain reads KAGVTQTPRYLIKTRGQQVTLSCSPISGHRSVSWYQQTPGQGLQFLFEYFSETQRNKGNFPGRFSGRQFSNSRSEMNVSTLELGDSALYLCASSLSVNTEAFFGQGTRLTVV.

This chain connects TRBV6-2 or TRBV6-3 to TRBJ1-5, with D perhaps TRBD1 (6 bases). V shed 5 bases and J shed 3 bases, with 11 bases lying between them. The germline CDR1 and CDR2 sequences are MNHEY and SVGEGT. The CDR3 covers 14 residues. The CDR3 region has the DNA TGTGCCAGCAGTGCACAGGGACCCAATCAGCCCCAGCATTTT. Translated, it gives CASSAQGPNQPQHF.

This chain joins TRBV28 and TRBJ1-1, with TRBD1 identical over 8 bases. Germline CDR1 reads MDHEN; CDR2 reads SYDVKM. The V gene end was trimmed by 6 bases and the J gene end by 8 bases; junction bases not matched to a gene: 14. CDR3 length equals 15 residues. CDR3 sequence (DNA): TGTGCCAGCAGCCCCTCAATCGACAGGGGCCGAGAAGCTTTCTTT. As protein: CASSPSIDRGREAFF.

CDR3 residues: CASSPTGPGELFF. The CDR3 DNA reads TGTGCCAGCAGCCCAACAGGACCCGGGGAGCTGTTTTTT. The chain links TRBV7-6 to TRBJ2-2; a possible D gene is TRBD1 (5 bases). The CDR3 is 13 amino acids. From germline, CDR1 is SGHVS and CDR2 FNYEAQ. Deletions cut 5 bases from V and 6 bases from J, with 10 bases between. The full variable domain, with the rest looked up from reference TRBV7-6 and TRBJ2-2, is GAGVSQSPRYKVTKRGQDVALRCDPISGHVSLYWYRQALGQGPEFLTYFNYEAQQDKSGLPNDRFSAERPEGSISTLTIQRTEQRDSAMYRCASSPTGPGELFFGEGSRLTVL.

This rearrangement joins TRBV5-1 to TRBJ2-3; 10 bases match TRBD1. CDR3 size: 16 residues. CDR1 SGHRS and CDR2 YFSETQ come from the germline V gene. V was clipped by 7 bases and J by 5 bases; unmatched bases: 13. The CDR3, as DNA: TGCGCCAGCCGAATTTCCGGGACAGGGGTTATAGATACGCAGTATTTT. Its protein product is CASRISGTGVIDTQYF.

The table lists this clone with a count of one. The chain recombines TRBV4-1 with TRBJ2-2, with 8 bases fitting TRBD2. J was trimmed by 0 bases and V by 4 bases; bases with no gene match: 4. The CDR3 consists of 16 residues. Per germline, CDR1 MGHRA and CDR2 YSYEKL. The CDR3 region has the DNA TGCGCCAGCAGCCCGAACGGGGGGGCGAACACCGGGGAGCTGTTTTTT. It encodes CASSPNGGANTGELFF.

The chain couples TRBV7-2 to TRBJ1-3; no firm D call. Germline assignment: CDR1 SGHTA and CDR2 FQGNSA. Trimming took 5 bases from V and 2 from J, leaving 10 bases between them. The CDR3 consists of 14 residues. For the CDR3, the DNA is TGTGCCAGCAGCCTCGGGAGCCCTGGAAACACCATATATTTT. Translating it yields CASSLGSPGNTIYF.

The CDR3 loop reads CATSDAGTDTYGYTF. The DNA of the CDR3 is TGTGCCACCAGTGATGCCGGGACAGACACGTATGGCTACACCTTC. The rearrangement links TRBV24-1 to TRBJ1-2, with TRBD1 matching over 7 bases. There are 15 residues in the CDR3. Germline lookup yields CDR1 KGHDR and CDR2 SFDVKD. Trimming took 3 bases from V and 5 from J; bases not matched to a gene: 8.

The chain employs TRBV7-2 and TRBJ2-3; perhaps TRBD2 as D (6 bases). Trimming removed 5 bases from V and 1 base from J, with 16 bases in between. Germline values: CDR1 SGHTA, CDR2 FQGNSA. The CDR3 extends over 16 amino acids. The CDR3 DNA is TGTGCCAGCAGCCAGGACTATCAAAGGGGCACAGATACGCAGTATTTT. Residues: CASSQDYQRGTDTQYF.

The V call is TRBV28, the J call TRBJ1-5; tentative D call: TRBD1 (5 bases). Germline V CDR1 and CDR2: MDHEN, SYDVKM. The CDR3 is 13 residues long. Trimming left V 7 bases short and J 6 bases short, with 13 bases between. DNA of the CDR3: TGTGCCAGCACTACTTCGGGGGTTCAGCCCCAGCATTTT. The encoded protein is CASTTSGVQPQHF.

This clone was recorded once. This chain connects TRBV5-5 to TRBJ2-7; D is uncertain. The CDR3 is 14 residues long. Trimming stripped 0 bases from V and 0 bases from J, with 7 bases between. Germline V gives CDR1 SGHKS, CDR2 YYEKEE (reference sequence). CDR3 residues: CASSLELRSYEQYF. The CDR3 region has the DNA TGTGCCAGCAGCTTGGAACTTCGCTCCTACGAGCAGTACTTC.

The CDR3 DNA reads TGTGCCAGTAGTATCAGAGGGCGTGGGGAGACCCAGTACTTC. Its translation: CASSIRGRGETQYF. The chain combines TRBV19 with TRBJ2-5, with D possibly being TRBD2 (5 bases). Germline V gene data show CDR1 as LNHDA and CDR2 as SQIVND (reference sequence). V was clipped by 3 bases and J by 5 bases, with 13 bases between them. This CDR3 is built from 14 residues.

The CDR3 nucleotides read TGTGCCAGCCTCGATTGGGGCCAGCCCCAGCATTTT. This translates into CASLDWGQPQHF. This chain uses TRBV27 with TRBJ1-5; D is perhaps TRBD1 (5 bases). CDR1 is MNHEY and CDR2 is SMNVEV in the germline V gene (reference sequence). Trimming removed 8 bases from V and 7 bases from J, with 12 bases in between. This CDR3 contains 12 residues.

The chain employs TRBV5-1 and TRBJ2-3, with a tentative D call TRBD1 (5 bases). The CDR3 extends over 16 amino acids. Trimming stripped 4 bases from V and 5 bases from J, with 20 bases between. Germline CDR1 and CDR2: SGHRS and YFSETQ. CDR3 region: CASSPDTNKARDTQYF. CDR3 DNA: TGCGCCAGCAGCCCGGACACAAACAAGGCACGAGATACGCAGTATTTT.

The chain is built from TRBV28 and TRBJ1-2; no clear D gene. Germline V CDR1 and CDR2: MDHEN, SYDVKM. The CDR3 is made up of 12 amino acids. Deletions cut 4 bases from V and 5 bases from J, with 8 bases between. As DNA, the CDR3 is TGTGCCAGCAGTTGGGCCGATTATGGCTACACCTTC. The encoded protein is CASSWADYGYTF.

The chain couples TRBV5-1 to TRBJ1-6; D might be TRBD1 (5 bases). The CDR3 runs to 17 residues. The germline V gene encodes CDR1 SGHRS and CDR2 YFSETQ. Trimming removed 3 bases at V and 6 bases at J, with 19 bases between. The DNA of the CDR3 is TGCGCCAGCAGCTATGGAGGGGTAGGTGGCGGTAATTCACCCCTCCACTTT. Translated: CASSYGGVGGGNSPLHF.